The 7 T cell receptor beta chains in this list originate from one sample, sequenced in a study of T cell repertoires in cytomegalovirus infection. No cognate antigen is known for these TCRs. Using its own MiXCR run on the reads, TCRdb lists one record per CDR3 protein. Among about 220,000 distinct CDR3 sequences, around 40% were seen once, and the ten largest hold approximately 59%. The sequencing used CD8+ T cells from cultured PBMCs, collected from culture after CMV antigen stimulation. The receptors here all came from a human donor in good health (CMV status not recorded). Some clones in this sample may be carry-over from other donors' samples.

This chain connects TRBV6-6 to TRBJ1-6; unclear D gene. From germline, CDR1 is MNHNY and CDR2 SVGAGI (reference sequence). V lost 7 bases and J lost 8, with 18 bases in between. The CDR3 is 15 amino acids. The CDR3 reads CASTTPGYGDSPLHF. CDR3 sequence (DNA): TGTGCCAGCACCACACCGGGCTACGGTGATTCACCCCTCCACTTT.

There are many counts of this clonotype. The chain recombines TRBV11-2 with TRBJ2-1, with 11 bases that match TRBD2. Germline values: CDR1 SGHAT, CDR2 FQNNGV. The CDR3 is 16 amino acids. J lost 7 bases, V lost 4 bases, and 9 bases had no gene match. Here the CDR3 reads CASSSGTSGTPNEQFF. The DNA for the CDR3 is TGTGCCAGCAGCTCAGGGACTAGCGGAACACCAAATGAGCAGTTCTTC.

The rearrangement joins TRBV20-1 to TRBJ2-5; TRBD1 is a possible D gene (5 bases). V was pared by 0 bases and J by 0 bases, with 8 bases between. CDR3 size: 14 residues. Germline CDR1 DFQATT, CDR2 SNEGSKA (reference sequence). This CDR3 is CSARDSGYQETQYF. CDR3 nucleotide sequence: TGCAGTGCTAGAGATTCAGGGTACCAAGAGACCCAGTACTTC.

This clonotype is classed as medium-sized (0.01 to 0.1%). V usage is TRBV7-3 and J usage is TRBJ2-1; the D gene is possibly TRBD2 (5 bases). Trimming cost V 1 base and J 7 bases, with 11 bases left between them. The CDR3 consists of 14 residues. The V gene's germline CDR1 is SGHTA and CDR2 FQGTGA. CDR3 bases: TGTGCCAGCAGCTTAAACCTTGGGAGAAATGAGCAGTTCTTC. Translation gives CASSLNLGRNEQFF. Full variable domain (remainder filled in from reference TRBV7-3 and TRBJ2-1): GAGVSQTPSNKVTEKGKYVELRCDPISGHTALYWYRQSLGQGPEFLIYFQGTGAADDSGLPNDRFFAVRPEGSVSTLKIQRTERGDSAVYLCASSLNLGRNEQFFGPGTRLTVL.

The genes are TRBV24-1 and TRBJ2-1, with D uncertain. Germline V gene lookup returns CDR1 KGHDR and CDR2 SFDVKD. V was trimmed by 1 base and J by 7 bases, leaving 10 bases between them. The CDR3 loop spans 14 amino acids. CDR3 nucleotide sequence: TGTGCCACCAGTGATTTTGTTCGTGGGAATGAGCAGTTCTTC. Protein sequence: CATSDFVRGNEQFF.

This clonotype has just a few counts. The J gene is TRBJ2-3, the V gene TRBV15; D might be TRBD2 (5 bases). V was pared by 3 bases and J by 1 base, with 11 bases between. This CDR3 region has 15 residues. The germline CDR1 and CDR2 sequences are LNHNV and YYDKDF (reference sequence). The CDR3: CATSSSGKGTDTQYF. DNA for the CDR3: TGTGCCACCAGCAGTTCGGGAAAAGGCACAGATACGCAGTATTTT.

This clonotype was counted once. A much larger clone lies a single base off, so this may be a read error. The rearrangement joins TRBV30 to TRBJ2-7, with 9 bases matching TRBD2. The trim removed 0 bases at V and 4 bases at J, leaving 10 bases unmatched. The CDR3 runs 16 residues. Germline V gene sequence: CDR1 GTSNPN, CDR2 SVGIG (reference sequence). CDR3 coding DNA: TGTGCCTGGAGTGTAATTAGGGCTAGCGGGATTTACGAGCAGTACTTC. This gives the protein CAWSVIRASGIYEQYF.